The clone carrying this T cell receptor (beta chain) was recorded at least ten times. CDR1 is SGHKS, CDR2 YYEKEE, per germline (reference sequence). There are 16 residues in the CDR3. The V end lost 4 bases, the J end lost 6 bases, and 22 bases lay between the germline ends. The data belong to a study of regulatory T cells in long-lasting Graves disease. Across the study: Antithyroid drugs had been taken under 3 months by newly diagnosed Graves' patients.

The authors built TCR beta libraries using iRepertoire HTBI primers and Arm-PCR of CDR3 regions. TCRdb called the multiplex PCR reads again in MiXCR, with one record for every CDR3 protein. There are hundreds of thousands of distinct CDR3 sequences in the sample; 16% occur only once, and roughly 30% lies in the top ten. Regarding time point: newly diagnosed GD, antithyroid drugs for less than 3 months. Extracted RNA from PBMCs served as the source of the TCR library. The sample was also linked to a second study, of T cells in Graves' hyperthyroidism and ophthalmopathy.

The rearrangement uses TRBV5-5 and TRBJ1-1; D remains unclear. The sequencing used peripheral blood mononuclear cells (PBMCs), collected at new diagnosis, from a patient treated with antithyroid drugs. This clonotype was obtained from a man aged 35 to 55 with Graves disease. The DNA of the CDR3 is TGTGCCAGCAGCGAAAGAGAGATCCTCGCTCGGGCTGAAGCTTTCTTT. It yields the protein CASSEREILARAEAFF.